This entry is about one T cell receptor (beta chain). The antigen is unknown. V gave up 3 bases and J gave up 6 bases, with 16 bases separating them. This CDR3 comprises 15 residues. CDR1 and CDR2 from the germline V gene are SGHNT and YYREEE (reference sequence). These data belong to a study of cytomegalovirus exposure and HLA in healthy donors. A multiplex PCR was run with 60 Vbeta primers and 13 Jbeta primers. Assay: immunoSEQ multiplex PCR; the TCRdb copy retains only in-frame clones and omits some. The data contain about 160,000 clones, approximately 78% of them singletons. General observations from the study: In a later analysis, the majority of CMV-associated beta chains seemingly showed HLA restriction. It has been reported that TCR beta sequences accurately predicted the HLA-A and HLA-B alleles of most subjects. Later on, an analysis showed TCR association rates differing by HLA locus, with DRB1 the most and HLA-C the fewest. Investigators reported about 160 TCR beta chains as tied to cytomegalovirus.

This chain joins TRBV5-4 and TRBJ2-1; TRBD2 is a possible D gene (6 bases). Sequencing input: PBMCs. The sequence was collected from a girl aged 2-10 years in good health and CMV-seropositive. The CDR3 loop reads CASSWLMGGRNEQFF. CDR3 coding DNA: TGTGCCAGCAGCTGGCTAATGGGAGGTCGCAATGAGCAGTTCTTC.